The 3 T cell receptor beta chains listed next were all sequenced from one sample in a study of T cells after yellow fever vaccination. Each CDR3 protein gets one entry after TCRdb re-called the 5' RACE reads with MiXCR. This sample has 320,000 or so distinct CDR3 sequences, with around 8.1% found just once. Sample: PBMCs, taken 45 days after the first yellow fever vaccination. The receptors were gathered from a man aged 18 to 30 who received the YFV17D yellow fever vaccine.

In its sample, this clonotype was seen a few times. The chain couples TRBV10-3 to TRBJ2-2; no clear D gene. V was shortened by 0 bases and J by 6 bases, with 2 bases between the two germline ends. The CDR3 spans 12 residues. Germline V gives CDR1 ENHRY, CDR2 SYGVKD. In DNA form, the CDR3 reads TGTGCCATCAGTGAGTCTCCCGGGGAGCTGTTTTTT. This translates into CAISESPGELFF.

This rearrangement joins TRBV6-1 to TRBJ2-7, with a possible D match to TRBD1 (6 bases). V lost 2 bases to trimming and J lost 4 bases, with 6 bases between them. The CDR3 extends over 12 amino acids. The germline V gene has CDR1 MNHNS and CDR2 SASEGT. The CDR3 reads CASSETGYEQYV. As DNA, the CDR3 is TGTGCCAGCAGTGAAACAGGGTACGAGCAGTACGTC.

Of note for this clonotype: A much larger clone lies one base from this, so it may be a read error. The J gene is TRBJ1-6, the V gene TRBV2; D is uncertain. The CDR3 contains 14 residues. Germline V gives CDR1 SNHLY, CDR2 FYNNEI. The CDR3 reads CASSPDSYNSPHHF. CDR3 DNA: TGTGCCAGCTCGCCAGACTCCTATAATTCACCCCACCACTTT.